The rows below give T cell receptor beta chains drawn from one sample of a study of T cells in Graves' hyperthyroidism and ophthalmopathy. MiXCR, run by TCRdb on the multiplex PCR reads, gives a single entry per CDR3 protein. The profile shows 250,000 to 300,000 distinct CDR3 sequences, roughly 13% of them singletons. Sequencing was done on a sample of blood. The receptor set was obtained from a woman aged 40 to 50 with Graves' hyperthyroidism. CDR3s include the opening cysteine and the closing phenylalanine or tryptophan. The order of the fields is V gene, clone size, J gene, D gene, CDR3 protein, CDR3 DNA. D genes are given only for firm matches. Expanded clones get a size class; other rows say once, few or many, or leave the size out.

>TRBV6-1|.|TRBJ1-2|.
CASDGTPGRLYGYTF
TGTGCCAGCGACGGGACGCCAGGGAGGTTATATGGCTACACCTTC
>TRBV24-1|few|TRBJ2-5|TRBD1
CATSDLGTEIETQYF
TGTGCCACCAGTGATTTGGGGACAGAGATAGAGACCCAGTACTTC
>TRBV4-1|.|TRBJ2-3|.
CASSRGVGGADTQYF
TGCGCCAGCAGCCGAGGCGTGGGAGGAGCAGATACGCAGTATTTT
>TRBV12-3/TRBV12-4|many|TRBJ1-1|TRBD1
CASSLGQGGTEAFF
TGTGCCAGCAGTTTGGGACAGGGGGGCACTGAAGCTTTCTTT
>TRBV12-3/TRBV12-4|.|TRBJ1-1|TRBD1
CASSLGFETGGETEAFF
TGTGCCAGCAGTTTAGGGTTCGAGACAGGGGGCGAGACTGAAGCTTTCTTT
>TRBV19|.|TRBJ1-2|.
CASSFTAYGYTF
TGTGCCAGTAGTTTTACAGCCTATGGCTACACCTTC
>TRBV7-9|many|TRBJ2-3|.
CASSPPQRFDTDTQYF
TGTGCCAGCAGCCCCCCTCAGCGGTTTGACACAGATACGCAGTATTTT
>TRBV11-3|few|TRBJ2-1|TRBD2
CATGTSETYNEQFF
TGTGCCACGGGGACTAGCGAGACCTACAATGAGCAGTTCTTC
>TRBV6-1|many|TRBJ2-7|.
CASSEGVEQYF
TGTGCCAGCAGTGAAGGGGTCGAGCAGTACTTC
>TRBV7-2|many|TRBJ2-5|.
CASRFDWRILAKTQYF
TGTGCCAGCAGGTTTGATTGGCGGATCCTGGCTAAGACCCAGTACTTC
>TRBV6-5|many|TRBJ2-7|.
CASSYGAGTGEQYF
TGTGCCAGCAGTTACGGTGCAGGGACGGGCGAGCAGTACTTC
>TRBV3-1|many|TRBJ2-2|.
CASSHRVKDFTGELFF
TGTGCCAGCAGCCATCGAGTTAAGGATTTTACCGGGGAGCTGTTTTTT
>TRBV14|many|TRBJ1-6|TRBD1
CASSRQGGVHSPLHF
TGTGCCAGCAGCCGACAGGGAGGGGTACATTCACCCCTCCACTTT
>TRBV24-1|few|TRBJ2-4|.
CATSDPDSYIQYF
TGTGCCACCAGTGATCCGGACAGTTACATTCAGTACTTC
>TRBV27|many|TRBJ1-2|TRBD1
CASSSPSRGRRNYGYTF
TGTGCCAGCAGTTCTCCATCAAGGGGGCGCCGGAACTATGGCTACACCTTC
>TRBV3-1|many|TRBJ2-2|.
CASSPRGTVTGELFF
TGTGCCAGCAGCCCCCGGGGGACAGTGACCGGGGAGCTGTTTTTT